These 25 T cell receptor beta chains share one sample of origin, sequenced in a study of blood T cell repertoires in COVID-19. Here immunoSEQ multiplex PCR was the method, and the copy in TCRdb shows in-frame clones only, minus some. Of 440,000 or so clones in the sample, roughly 90% were seen once. Specimen: peripheral blood. The receptor source for this set is a middle-aged woman with COVID-19, enrolled during active disease.

This clone was recorded only once. The chain is built from TRBV28 and TRBJ2-7; D call uncertain. With 7 bases removed from V and 5 bases from J, the gap between germline ends came to 18 bases. CDR1 and CDR2 from the germline V gene are MDHEN and SYDVKM. The CDR3 is 14 residues long. The CDR3 region has the DNA TGTGCCAGCACCCCCGGGTCGAAACTCCACGAGCAGTACTTC. This sequence encodes CASTPGSKLHEQYF.

The chain carries TRBV5-1 and TRBJ1-1; no definite D call. CDR3 length equals 13 residues. In germline, CDR1 is SGHRS, CDR2 YFSETQ. Trimming pared 2 bases from V and 2 bases from J, leaving 7 bases between. Written as DNA, the CDR3 is TGCGCCAGCAGCTTCGACATCAACACTGAAGCTTTCTTT. Translation: CASSFDINTEAFF. The entire variable domain, with the rest obtained from reference TRBV5-1 and TRBJ1-1, is as follows: KAGVTQTPRYLIKTRGQQVTLSCSPISGHRSVSWYQQTPGQGLQFLFEYFSETQRNKGNFPGRFSGRQFSNSRSEMNVSTLELGDSALYLCASSFDINTEAFFGQGTRLTVV.

This clone was found once. This sequence joins TRBV12-3 or TRBV12-4 and TRBJ2-5; D remains ambiguous. Deletions cut 7 bases from V and 3 bases from J, with 12 bases between. This CDR3 is built from 13 residues. The CDR3 coding sequence is TGTGCCAGCATCCGAGGCGCAGAAGAGACCCAGTACTTC. This translates into CASIRGAEETQYF.

The chain employs TRBV2 and TRBJ1-2, with TRBD1 matching 8 bases. The junction had 17 bases not matched to a gene; V was cut back by 10 bases and J by 1 base. The CDR3 totals 17 residues. Germline V gene lookup returns CDR1 SNHLY and CDR2 FYNNEI. In DNA, the CDR3 is TGTGCCACCATAAAGGGGGCAGGGGGCCTTTATAACTATGGCTACACCTTC. Translated: CATIKGAGGLYNYGYTF. The full variable domain, completed using reference TRBV2 and TRBJ1-2, is EPEVTQTPSHQVTQMGQEVILRCVPISNHLYFYWYRQILGQKVEFLVSFYNNEISEKSEIFDDQFSVERPDGSNFTLKIRSTKLEDSAMYFCATIKGAGGLYNYGYTFGSGTRLTVV.

J is TRBJ1-6 and V is TRBV7-2; the D gene is possibly TRBD1 (5 bases). The germline gives CDR1 SGHTA, CDR2 FQGNSA. Trimming shortened V by 3 bases and J by 6 bases, and 15 bases separated the two germline ends. The CDR3 runs to 16 residues. Written as DNA, the CDR3 is TGTGCCAGCAGCTTCCCTCCGGGTGGGGCTAATTCACCCCTCCACTTT. It specifies CASSFPPGGANSPLHF.

This clone is a singleton in its sample. The V call is TRBV4-3, the J call TRBJ2-5, with 8 bases fitting TRBD1. In germline, CDR1 is LGHNA, CDR2 YSLEER. The CDR3 has 14 amino acids. Trimming removed 1 base from V and 7 bases from J; junction bases left unmatched: 5. The CDR3 region is CASSQVVQGGTQYF. In nucleotides, the CDR3 is TGCGCCAGCAGCCAAGTCGTACAGGGGGGGACCCAGTACTTC.

This clone appeared once. The V and J genes are TRBV6-2 or TRBV6-3 and TRBJ1-1, with no clear D. The CDR3 is 15 amino acids. Germline lookup yields CDR1 MNHEY and CDR2 SVGEGT. Trimming removed 5 bases from V and 1 base from J, with 14 bases in between. CDR3 bases: TGTGCCAGCAGTGACCAACGGAGCCCGAACACTGAAGCTTTCTTT. Its protein product is CASSDQRSPNTEAFF.

This clone is a singleton in its sample. The chain employs TRBV30 and TRBJ1-5; 7 nucleotides match TRBD1. Per the germline V gene, CDR1 is GTSNPN and CDR2 is SVGIG (reference sequence). The trim removed 3 bases at V and 0 bases at J, leaving 2 bases unmatched. This CDR3 is 14 amino acids long. CDR3 region: CAWRGDSSNQPQHF. In DNA form, the CDR3 reads TGTGCCTGGAGAGGGGACAGTAGCAATCAGCCCCAGCATTTT.

The table lists this clone with a count of one. V and J are TRBV6-6 and TRBJ1-2, with a possible D match to TRBD1 (6 bases). The CDR3 spans 14 residues. Trimming pared 4 bases from V and 1 base from J, leaving 10 bases between. From germline, CDR1 is MNHNY and CDR2 SVGAGI (reference sequence). In DNA form, the CDR3 reads TGTGCCAGCAGTTCACAGGGCTTTAACTATGGCTACACCTTC. Protein: CASSSQGFNYGYTF.

This sequence joins TRBV2 and TRBJ1-2, with 8 positions matching TRBD1. The CDR3 has 14 amino acids. With V trimmed by 0 bases and J by 8 bases, 5 bases remained unmatched. Germline CDR1 and CDR2: SNHLY and FYNNEI. In DNA, the CDR3 is TGTGCCAGCAGTGAAGCGGCAGGGGGCGTGGGCTACACCTTC. Translation gives CASSEAAGGVGYTF.

This chain links TRBV28 with TRBJ2-2; TRBD2 agrees at 7 bases. CDR3 length: 16 amino acids. V gave up 6 bases and J gave up 1 base; unmatched junction bases: 8. Germline lookup yields CDR1 MDHEN and CDR2 SYDVKM. CDR3 sequence (DNA): TGTGCCAGCAGCCCCCGGGGAGGGTGGAACACCGGGGAGCTGTTTTTT. Its translation: CASSPRGGWNTGELFF.

This sequence joins TRBV30 and TRBJ1-2; D not certain. The germline V gene encodes CDR1 GTSNPN and CDR2 SVGIG (reference sequence). The CDR3 contains 12 residues. V was trimmed by 6 bases and J by 9 bases, leaving 17 bases between them. The CDR3 nucleotides are TGTGCCTGTTCGACCGGCCAAGACAGCTACACCTTC. As protein: CACSTGQDSYTF. The variable domain in full, completed from reference TRBV30 and TRBJ1-2, reads SQTIHQWPATLVQPVGSPLSLECTVEGTSNPNLYWYRQAAGRGLQLLFYSVGIGQISSEVPQNLSASRPQDRQFILSSKKLLLSDSGFYLCACSTGQDSYTFGSGTRLTVV.

The chain couples TRBV14 to TRBJ2-2; 8 bases are a match to TRBD1. The germline gives CDR1 SGHDN, CDR2 FVKESK. The CDR3 is 16 amino acids. J lost 4 bases, V lost 1 base, and 5 bases had no gene match. The DNA for the CDR3 is TGTGCCAGCAGCCAAGGGCAGGGGGCGATCACCGGGGAGCTGTTTTTT. Amino acids: CASSQGQGAITGELFF.

The genes are TRBV27 and TRBJ2-5; 12 positions match TRBD2. CDR3 length equals 16 residues. With 3 bases clipped from V and 7 bases from J, the junction kept 9 bases outside the gene matches. Germline V lookup: CDR1 MNHEY, CDR2 SMNVEV (reference sequence). CDR3 in DNA: TGTGCCAGCAGTTTCATAGCTAGCGGGGGGGCCGGGACCCAGTACTTC. As protein: CASSFIASGGAGTQYF.

V is TRBV15 and J is TRBJ1-3; 7 nucleotides agree with TRBD1. The CDR3 covers 14 residues. With 3 bases clipped from V and 4 bases from J, the junction kept 3 bases outside the gene matches. Per the germline V gene, CDR1 is LNHNV and CDR2 is YYDKDF (reference sequence). The chain's CDR3 is CATSRTGSGNTIYF. CDR3 bases: TGTGCCACCAGCAGGACAGGGTCGGGAAACACCATATATTTT.

The chain employs TRBV4-3 and TRBJ1-3, with a possible D match to TRBD1 (5 bases). This CDR3 region has 15 residues. V was shortened by 4 bases and J by 3 bases, with 13 bases between the two germline ends. The V gene's germline CDR1 is LGHNA and CDR2 YSLEER. The CDR3, as DNA: TGCGCCAGCAGCCCCGGGGGGGTAAATGGAAACACCATATATTTT. It specifies CASSPGGVNGNTIYF.

The rearrangement uses TRBV4-1 and TRBJ2-1, with D hard to call. Germline lookup yields CDR1 MGHRA and CDR2 YSYEKL. This CDR3 comprises 14 residues. V lost 0 bases, J lost 2 bases, and 5 bases lay in between. CDR3 loop: CASSQESTYNEQFF. The CDR3 coding sequence is TGCGCCAGCAGCCAAGAATCAACCTACAATGAGCAGTTCTTC.

V gene TRBV19 combines with J gene TRBJ1-2, with 8 positions matching TRBD1. V lost 3 bases and J lost 4; bases outside the gene matches: 10. The CDR3 runs to 16 residues. Germline loops: CDR1 LNHDA, CDR2 SQIVND (reference sequence). The CDR3 DNA follows: TGTGCCAGTAGTATCCTGGGACAGGCAGGAGCCTATGGCTACACCTTC. Translated: CASSILGQAGAYGYTF.

The V gene is TRBV10-3, the J gene TRBJ1-1; D perhaps matches TRBD1 (6 bases). V gave up 5 bases and J gave up 3 bases, with 13 bases separating them. CDR1 is ENHRY and CDR2 is SYGVKD in the germline V gene. The CDR3 contains 14 residues. CDR3 DNA sequence: TGTGCCATCAGTTTAACAGGGCTGGACACTGAAGCTTTCTTT. Protein product: CAISLTGLDTEAFF.

This clone was seen only once. The genes are TRBV27 and TRBJ2-7; 7 bases line up with TRBD1. CDR1 MNHEY and CDR2 SMNVEV come from the germline V gene (reference sequence). V lost 0 bases, J lost 3 bases, and 5 bases stayed unmatched. CDR3 size: 15 residues. CDR3: CASSLSTGPIYEQYF. The CDR3 bases are TGTGCCAGCAGTTTATCGACAGGGCCGATCTACGAGCAGTACTTC.

The count of this clone is one. DNA of the CDR3: TGTGCCAGCAGTTTATATTCTCTGGCCAACGTCCTGACTTTC. This gives the protein CASSLYSLANVLTF. The chain has TRBV28 and TRBJ2-6; D is undetermined. The CDR3 contains 14 residues. V was clipped by 1 base and J by 6 bases, with 7 bases between them. The germline V gene has CDR1 MDHEN and CDR2 SYDVKM.

The rearrangement joins TRBV5-4 to TRBJ2-1; 7 nucleotides align to TRBD2. The V and J ends lost 1 base and 2 bases, in that order; junction bases with no gene match: 6. The length of the CDR3 is 16 residues. Per germline, CDR1 SGHNT and CDR2 YYREEE (reference sequence). The CDR3 region is CASSLLAGGTYNEQFF. The CDR3 region has the DNA TGTGCCAGCAGCTTGCTGGCCGGGGGGACCTACAATGAGCAGTTCTTC.

J is TRBJ1-1 and V is TRBV9, with D perhaps TRBD1 (6 bases). This CDR3 comprises 14 residues. Per germline, CDR1 SGDLS and CDR2 YYNGEE. V gave up 0 bases and J gave up 4 bases, with 10 bases separating them. CDR3 residues: CASSVEVGGTEAFF. The CDR3 DNA sequence: TGTGCCAGCAGCGTAGAGGTAGGGGGCACTGAAGCTTTCTTT. Combining the CDR3 with reference TRBV9 and TRBJ1-1 gives the whole variable domain DSGVTQTPKHLITATGQRVTLRCSPRSGDLSVYWYQQSLDQGLQFLIQYYNGEERAKGNILERFSAQQFPDLHSELNLSSLELGDSALYFCASSVEVGGTEAFFGQGTRLTVV.

This clone was seen just once. V and J are TRBV6-5 and TRBJ2-5; a weak D match, TRBD2 (6 bases). This CDR3 contains 13 residues. Trimming pared 8 bases from V and 5 bases from J, leaving 15 bases between. Germline V CDR1 and CDR2: MNHEY, SVGAGI. The CDR3 nucleotides are TGTGCCAGCGGCCTTCTCGGGAGTGAGACCCAGTACTTC. Translated: CASGLLGSETQYF.

The chain has TRBV5-1 and TRBJ1-2, with D unclear. The CDR3 loop spans 14 amino acids. Germline-derived CDR1 and CDR2 are SGHRS and YFSETQ. Trimming took off 0 bases at V and 4 bases at J, with 10 bases between the two ends. CDR3 protein: CASSLGLHSYGYTF. CDR3 DNA: TGCGCCAGCAGCTTGGGACTTCACTCCTATGGCTACACCTTC.